These 7 T cell receptor beta chains were sequenced from one sample in a study of T cells after yellow fever vaccination. MiXCR, applied by TCRdb to the 5' RACE reads, yields one record per CDR3 protein. The sample includes fewer than 450,000 distinct CDR3 sequences, 3% to 4.5% seen only once; the top ten take less than 25%. The specimen was PBMCs, collected 5 days after the yellow fever booster vaccination. These receptors all come from a man aged 18 to 30 who received the YFV17D yellow fever vaccine.

This clonotype was counted ten times or more. This chain joins TRBV5-1 and TRBJ1-4, with D possibly matching TRBD1 (6 bases). CDR3 length: 16 residues. Germline V gene lookup returns CDR1 SGHRS and CDR2 YFSETQ. V shed 4 bases and J shed 0 bases, with 13 bases lying between them. This CDR3 reads CASSTGTLATNEKLFF. For the CDR3, the DNA is TGCGCCAGCAGCACGGGGACACTCGCAACTAATGAAAAACTGTTTTTT.

This clonotype was counted between two and nine times. This chain joins TRBV7-9 and TRBJ1-1; D uncertain. Germline V gene data show CDR1 as SEHNR and CDR2 as FQNEAQ (reference sequence). Trimming pared 1 base from V and 4 bases from J, leaving 10 bases between. CDR3 length: 14 residues. CDR3: CASSLVGSATEAFF. CDR3 nucleotides: TGTGCCAGCAGCTTAGTAGGGAGCGCCACTGAAGCTTTCTTT.

This clonotype was observed a few times. The gene calls are TRBV7-8 and TRBJ2-1, with a tentative D call TRBD1 (5 bases). This CDR3 has 16 residues. Trimming removed 1 base at V and 10 bases at J, with 20 bases between. Germline V lookup: CDR1 SGHVS, CDR2 FQNEAQ. The CDR3 sequence is CASSLVVWGAFKEQFF. CDR3 nucleotides: TGTGCCAGCAGCTTAGTTGTCTGGGGCGCGTTTAAGGAGCAGTTCTTC.

At least ten counts were recorded for this clonotype. The chain links TRBV9 to TRBJ1-5; D is unclear. The CDR3 runs 13 residues. The germline V gene encodes CDR1 SGDLS and CDR2 YYNGEE. V lost 5 bases, J lost 3 bases, and 9 bases lay in between. CDR3 loop: CASSIMPNQPQHF. Here the CDR3 DNA reads TGTGCCAGCAGTATTATGCCCAATCAGCCCCAGCATTTT.

This clonotype was detected a few times. V usage is TRBV9 and J usage is TRBJ2-3; D ambiguous. Germline lookup yields CDR1 SGDLS and CDR2 YYNGEE. The CDR3 consists of 12 residues. V was clipped by 0 bases and J by 6 bases, with 5 bases between them. The CDR3 is CASSVDADTQYF. CDR3 nucleotide sequence: TGTGCCAGCAGCGTAGACGCCGATACGCAGTATTTT.

This clonotype was counted between two and nine times. The chain joins TRBV4-2 to TRBJ2-7, with 10 bases matching TRBD1. V lost 4 bases to trimming and J lost 4 bases; unmatched junction nucleotides: 7. The germline CDR1 and CDR2 sequences are LGHNA and YNFKEQ. The CDR3 is 15 residues long. CDR3 residues: CASSLWTGGSYEQYF. The DNA of the CDR3 is TGTGCCAGCAGCCTTTGGACAGGGGGGTCGTACGAGCAGTACTTC.

This clonotype occurred many times. The chain recombines TRBV24-1 with TRBJ2-1; tentative D call: TRBD1 (7 bases). The CDR3 is 14 residues long. V gave up 5 bases and J gave up 8 bases, with 15 bases separating them. From germline, CDR1 is KGHDR and CDR2 SFDVKD. The CDR3 sequence is CATSGQGGRYEQFF. DNA for the CDR3: TGTGCCACCAGTGGGCAGGGGGGCCGGTATGAGCAGTTCTTC.